These T cell receptor beta chains were read from a single sample in a study of T cell responses to AZD1222 COVID-19 vaccine. TCRdb's copy holds only in-frame clones and misses some; the assay was immunoSEQ multiplex PCR. Here the sample spans 90,000 to 120,000 clones, approximately 96% being singletons. This sample comprised peripheral blood, obtained on day 0 of AZD1222 vaccination. The origin of the receptors is an adult in good health. The CDR3 runs from the conserved cysteine through the conserved F or W. Each record gives: CDR3 length, clone size, J gene, V gene, D gene, CDR3 DNA, CDR3 protein. The D gene is left open where the match is weak. Where a row states a size, it is once, few, many or the class of an expanded clone; other rows omit it.

15	NA	TRBJ1-1	TRBV13	NA	TGTGCCAGCAGCGATAGGGTGTGGCGCCCCACTGAAGCTTTCTTT	CASSDRVWRPTEAFF
14	NA	TRBJ1-1	TRBV27	NA	TGTGCCAGCAGTTTATTGGGGGAAAAGACTGAAGCTTTCTTT	CASSLLGEKTEAFF
15	NA	TRBJ1-6	TRBV2	NA	TGTGCCAGCAGTGGATGGCCAGCGTATAATTCACCCCTCCACTTT	CASSGWPAYNSPLHF
14	NA	TRBJ2-3	TRBV28	NA	TGTGCCAGCAGTCCTCGACGGCCGACAGATACGCAGTATTTT	CASSPRRPTDTQYF
15	few	TRBJ1-1	TRBV6-6	NA	TGTGCCAGCCGTAAAAATCCAGACAGAAGCACTGAAGCTTTCTTT	CASRKNPDRSTEAFF
13	NA	TRBJ1-1	TRBV18	TRBD1	TGTGCCAGCTCCTTCGGGACAGACACTGAAGCTTTCTTT	CASSFGTDTEAFF
17	NA	TRBJ1-5	TRBV6-2/TRBV6-3	NA	TGTGCCAGCAGTTACTCTTTTTCAGGACCGCAAAATCAGCCCCAGCATTTT	CASSYSFSGPQNQPQHF
14	NA	TRBJ1-1	TRBV7-9	TRBD1	TGTGCCAGCAGCTCGGGACAGCTGAACACTGAAGCTTTCTTT	CASSSGQLNTEAFF
16	NA	TRBJ2-3	TRBV4-3	NA	TGCGCCAGCAGCCGGCTTTGGGTTTCAGAAACAGATACGCAGTATTTT	CASSRLWVSETDTQYF
17	NA	TRBJ2-5	TRBV28	NA	TGTGCCAGCAGTTTATGGTCTTTCGGCAGGGACCAAGAGACCCAGTACTTC	CASSLWSFGRDQETQYF
17	NA	TRBJ1-3	TRBV10-3	NA	TGTGCCCCCCAGGGTTCAGGGAAGCGGTTTCGCGGAAACACCATATATTTT	CAPQGSGKRFRGNTIYF
15	NA	TRBJ1-1	TRBV12-5	NA	TGTGCTAGTGGTTTGGTACCGGAGGGACCTCAAGGAGCTTTCTTT	CASGLVPEGPQGAFF
18	once	TRBJ2-6	TRBV4-3	TRBD1	TGCGCCAGCAGCCAAGAACGACAGGGGCCGCCTGGGGCCAACGTCCTGACTTTC	CASSQERQGPPGANVLTF
13	NA	TRBJ1-1	TRBV10-3	NA	TGTGCCATCAGGAGGACAGAAAACACTGAAGCTTTCTTT	CAIRRTENTEAFF
12	once	TRBJ1-1	TRBV28	TRBD1	TGTGCCAGCAGTACCAGGGGGCCTGAAGCTTTCTTT	CASSTRGPEAFF
14	once	TRBJ2-3	TRBV7-9	NA	TGTGCCAGCAGCTCCCCAGGAGCGCCAGATACGCAGTATTTT	CASSSPGAPDTQYF
14	NA	TRBJ1-5	TRBV4-3	NA	TGCGCCAGCAGCAAGATTAAGGGGGGGCTGCCCCAGCATTTT	CASSKIKGGLPQHF
14	NA	TRBJ1-6	TRBV19	TRBD1	TGTGCCAGTAGTACCGGGACAGCAAATTCACCCCTCCACTTT	CASSTGTANSPLHF
16	once	TRBJ1-2	TRBV7-9	NA	TGTGCCAGCGGCGGGGGGGTTGGACAGTTGAACTATGGCTACACCTTC	CASGGGVGQLNYGYTF
14	NA	TRBJ2-3	TRBV6-1	NA	TGTGCCAGCAGCGACGCCTCTAGCACAGATACGCAGTATTTT	CASSDASSTDTQYF
15	NA	TRBJ1-1	TRBV30	NA	TGTGCCTGGAGCGATACGAGGGACCTGAACACTGAAGCTTTCTTT	CAWSDTRDLNTEAFF
13	NA	TRBJ2-3	TRBV9	NA	TGTGCCAGCAGCGTAAGTGGGGACGATACGCAGTATTTT	CASSVSGDDTQYF
16	NA	TRBJ1-2	TRBV9	TRBD1	TGTGCCAGCAGCGTAGGGATGACGGGACAGGGCGCGGGCTACACCTTC	CASSVGMTGQGAGYTF
15	NA	TRBJ2-5	TRBV6-1	TRBD2	TGTGCCAGCAGTGAAGCTAGCGGGGGGCAAGAGACCCAGTACTTC	CASSEASGGQETQYF
15	NA	TRBJ1-4	TRBV15	NA	TGTGCCACCAGCAGAACGACAGCTCCAAATGAAAAACTGTTTTTT	CATSRTTAPNEKLFF
12	NA	TRBJ1-1	TRBV7-9	NA	TGTGCCAGCAGCTTACGTGGAACTGAAGCTTTCTTT	CASSLRGTEAFF
15	NA	TRBJ1-2	TRBV7-2	TRBD1	TGTGCCAGCAGCTTAGGTATAGGGACAGGGAATGGCTACACCTTC	CASSLGIGTGNGYTF
13	NA	TRBJ1-5	TRBV15	NA	TGTGCCACCAGCAGAGATAGAGCTGAGGTCCAGCATTTT	CATSRDRAEVQHF
14	NA	TRBJ1-5	TRBV29-1	NA	TGCAGCGTTGCTTCCGGGGGGTCAAATCAGCCCCAGCATTTT	CSVASGGSNQPQHF
15	NA	TRBJ1-1	TRBV5-1	TRBD1	TGCGCCAGCAGCTTGACGACAGGGAAGAACACTGAAGCTTTCTTT	CASSLTTGKNTEAFF
13	NA	TRBJ2-2	TRBV15	NA	TGTGCCACCAGCAGCCCTAGGGCCGGGGAGCTGTTTTTT	CATSSPRAGELFF